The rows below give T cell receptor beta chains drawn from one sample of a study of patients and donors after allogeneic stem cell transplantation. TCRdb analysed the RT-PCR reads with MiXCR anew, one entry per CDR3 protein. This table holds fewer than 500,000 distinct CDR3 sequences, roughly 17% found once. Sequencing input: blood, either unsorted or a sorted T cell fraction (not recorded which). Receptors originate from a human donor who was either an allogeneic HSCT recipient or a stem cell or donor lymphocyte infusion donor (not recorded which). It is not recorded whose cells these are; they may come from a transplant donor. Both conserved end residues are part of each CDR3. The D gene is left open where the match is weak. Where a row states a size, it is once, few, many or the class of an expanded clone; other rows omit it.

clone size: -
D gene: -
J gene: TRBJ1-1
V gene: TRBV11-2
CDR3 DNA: TGTGCCAGCAGCTTAGGGACCTATGAAGCTTTCTTT
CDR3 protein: CASSLGTYEAFF

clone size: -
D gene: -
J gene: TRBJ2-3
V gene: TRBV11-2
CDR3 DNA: TGTGCCAGCAGCTTAGGTCGAAACAGTCCTAGCACAGATACGCAGTATTTT
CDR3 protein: CASSLGRNSPSTDTQYF

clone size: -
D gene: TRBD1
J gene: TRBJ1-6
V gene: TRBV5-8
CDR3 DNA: TGTGCCAGCAGCTTAAACAGGGGTAATTCACCCCTCCACTTT
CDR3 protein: CASSLNRGNSPLHF

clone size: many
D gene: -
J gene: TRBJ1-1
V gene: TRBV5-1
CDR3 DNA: TGCGCCAGCAGCTTGGAGAAGAACACTGAAGCTTTCTTT
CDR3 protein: CASSLEKNTEAFF

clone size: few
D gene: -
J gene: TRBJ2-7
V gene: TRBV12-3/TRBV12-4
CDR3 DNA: TGTGCCAGCAGTTTGGGCGGGGGCCATATTTCTTACGAGCAGTACTTC
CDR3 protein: CASSLGGGHISYEQYF

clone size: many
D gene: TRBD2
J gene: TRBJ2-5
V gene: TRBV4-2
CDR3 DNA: TGTGCCAGCAGCCTGGAGACAGCGGGGTCCTTGGAGACCCAGTACTTC
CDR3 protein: CASSLETAGSLETQYF

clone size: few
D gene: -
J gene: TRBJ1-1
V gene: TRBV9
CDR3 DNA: TGTGCCAGCAGCGTAGTGCGGATACTAAGAGCTGAAGCTTTCTTT
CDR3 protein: CASSVVRILRAEAFF

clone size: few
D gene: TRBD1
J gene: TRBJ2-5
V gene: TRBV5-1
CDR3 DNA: TGCGCCAGCAGCGGTCGGGACAGGGGGCGGGAGACCCAGTACTTC
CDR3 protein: CASSGRDRGRETQYF

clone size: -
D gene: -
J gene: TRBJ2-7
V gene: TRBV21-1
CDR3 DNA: TGTGCCAGCAGCAAACAGGGATGGGTCTCCTACGAGCAGTACTTC
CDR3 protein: CASSKQGWVSYEQYF

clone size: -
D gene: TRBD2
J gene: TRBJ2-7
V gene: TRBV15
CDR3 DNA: TGTGCCACCAGCAGAGATCGTGGGACTAACTACGAGCAGTACTTC
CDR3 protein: CATSRDRGTNYEQYF

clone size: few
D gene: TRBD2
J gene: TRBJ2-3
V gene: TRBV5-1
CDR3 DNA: TGCGCCAGCAGCCACAGCGGGGCTAGCACAGATACGCAGTATTTT
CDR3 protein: CASSHSGASTDTQYF

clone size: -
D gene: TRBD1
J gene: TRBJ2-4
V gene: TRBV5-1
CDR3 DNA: TGCGCCAGCAGCTTCGGCAAGTCTCAGGGGGCGCGGGACATTCAGTACTTC
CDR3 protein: CASSFGKSQGARDIQYF

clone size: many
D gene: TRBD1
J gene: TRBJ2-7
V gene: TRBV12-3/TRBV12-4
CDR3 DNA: TGTGCCAGCAGTTCGACAGGGGGCCAGCGCGAGCAGTACTTC
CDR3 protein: CASSSTGGQREQYF

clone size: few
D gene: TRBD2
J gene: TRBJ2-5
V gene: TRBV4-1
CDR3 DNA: TGCGCCAGCAGCCAAGGTCTGCGGGGGGCGCAAGAGACCCAGTACTTC
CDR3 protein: CASSQGLRGAQETQYF

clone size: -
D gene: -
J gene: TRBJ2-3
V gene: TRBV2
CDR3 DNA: TGTGCCAGCTCGGTGCTACAGCGCACAGATACGCAGTATTTT
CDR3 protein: CASSVLQRTDTQYF

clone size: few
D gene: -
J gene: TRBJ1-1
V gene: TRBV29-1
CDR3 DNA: TGCAGCGTTGAAGGTTGGGTATGGACTGAAGCTTTCTTT
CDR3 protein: CSVEGWVWTEAFF

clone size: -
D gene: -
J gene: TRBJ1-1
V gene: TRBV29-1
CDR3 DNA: TGCAGCGTTGAAGGGGGCAAAACTGAAGCTTTCTTT
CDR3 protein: CSVEGGKTEAFF

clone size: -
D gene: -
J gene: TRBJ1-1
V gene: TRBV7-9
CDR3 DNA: TGTGCCAGCAGCTTAATAGCGACTGTTAACACTGAAGCTTTCTTT
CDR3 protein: CASSLIATVNTEAFF

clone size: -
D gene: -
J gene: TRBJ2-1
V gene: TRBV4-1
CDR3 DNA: TGCGCCAGCCGCCCTCTCTCAAGTCCGGGTAGCAATGAGCAGTTCTTC
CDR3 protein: CASRPLSSPGSNEQFF

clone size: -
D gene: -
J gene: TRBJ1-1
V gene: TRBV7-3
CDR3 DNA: TGTGCCAGCAGCTTGAGTCAGGGGAACACTGAAGCTTTCTTT
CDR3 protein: CASSLSQGNTEAFF

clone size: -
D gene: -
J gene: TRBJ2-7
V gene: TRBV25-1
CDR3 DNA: TGTGCCAGCAGTGAGGCGTCTCAGGCCGCCTACGAGCAGTACTTC
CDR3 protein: CASSEASQAAYEQYF

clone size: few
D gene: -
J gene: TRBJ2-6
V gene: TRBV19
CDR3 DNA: TGTGCCAGTAGCCCGGAGGGGGGTTCTGGGGCCAACGTCCTGACTTTC
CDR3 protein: CASSPEGGSGANVLTF

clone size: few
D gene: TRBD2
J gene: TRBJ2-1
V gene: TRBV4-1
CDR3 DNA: TGCGCCAGCAGCCAAAAGACGCGTCTAGCGGGGTTCTACAATGAGCAGTTCTTC
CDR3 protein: CASSQKTRLAGFYNEQFF

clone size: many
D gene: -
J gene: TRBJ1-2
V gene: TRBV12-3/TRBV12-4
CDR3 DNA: TGTGCCAGCAGCCAGGGAATTCCCGACCACAACTTCTATGGCTACACCTTC
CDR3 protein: CASSQGIPDHNFYGYTF

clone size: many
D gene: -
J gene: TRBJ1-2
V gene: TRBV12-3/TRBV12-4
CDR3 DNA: TGTGCCAGCAGTTTGGAGGGGCAGCTCTATGGCTACACCTTC
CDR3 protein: CASSLEGQLYGYTF

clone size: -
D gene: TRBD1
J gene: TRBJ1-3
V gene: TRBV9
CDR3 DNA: TGTGCCAGCAGCTCATGGACAGGGCCCGGAAACACCATATATTTT
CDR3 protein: CASSSWTGPGNTIYF

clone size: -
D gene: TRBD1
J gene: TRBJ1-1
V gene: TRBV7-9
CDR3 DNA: TGTGCCAGCAGCCAAGCCGGACAGGTAAACACTGAAGCTTTCTTT
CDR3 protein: CASSQAGQVNTEAFF

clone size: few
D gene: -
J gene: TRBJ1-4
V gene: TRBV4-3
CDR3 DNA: TGCGCCAGCAGCCAAGGGGGAGAAAAACTGTTTTTT
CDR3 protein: CASSQGGEKLFF

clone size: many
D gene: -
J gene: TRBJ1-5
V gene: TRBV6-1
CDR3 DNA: TGTGCCAGCAGTGAAATCCGGGGATCAACAGCCACCCTCAATCAGCCCCAGCATTTT
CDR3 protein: CASSEIRGSTATLNQPQHF

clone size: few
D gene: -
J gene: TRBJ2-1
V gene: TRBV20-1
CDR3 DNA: TGCAGTGCCCACCCGGGACTTCTATACAATGAGCAGTTCTTC
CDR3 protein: CSAHPGLLYNEQFF

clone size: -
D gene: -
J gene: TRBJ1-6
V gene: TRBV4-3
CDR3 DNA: TGCGCCAGCAGAGGTATGGACATGGGAGGGGGGGCTTCACCCCTCCACTTT
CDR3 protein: CASRGMDMGGGASPLHF

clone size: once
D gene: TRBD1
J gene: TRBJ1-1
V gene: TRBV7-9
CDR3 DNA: TGTGCCAGCAGCGCATACCGGGACAGTGAAGCTTTCTTT
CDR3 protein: CASSAYRDSEAFF

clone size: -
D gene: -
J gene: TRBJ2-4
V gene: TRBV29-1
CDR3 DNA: TGCAGCGTTGTAAGCGGCTTAGCCAAAAACATTCAGTACTTC
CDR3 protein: CSVVSGLAKNIQYF

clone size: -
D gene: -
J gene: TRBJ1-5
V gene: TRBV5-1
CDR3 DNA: TGCGCCAGCAGCTTGGGGGCGGGGGCGACCCAGCCCCAGCATTTT
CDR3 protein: CASSLGAGATQPQHF

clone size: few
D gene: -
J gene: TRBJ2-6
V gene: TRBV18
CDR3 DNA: TGTGCCAGCTCACCAATCTTCAGGGGGGCTGGGGCCAACGTCCTGACTTTC
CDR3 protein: CASSPIFRGAGANVLTF

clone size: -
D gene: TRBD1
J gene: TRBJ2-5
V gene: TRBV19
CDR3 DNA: TGTGCCAGCGGGGACAGGGGGAGTCGAGAGACCCAGTACTTC
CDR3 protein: CASGDRGSRETQYF

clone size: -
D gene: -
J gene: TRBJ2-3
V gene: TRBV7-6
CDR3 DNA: TGTGCCAGCAGCCCCAGACAGGCCTCCCCCACAGATACGCAGTATTTT
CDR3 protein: CASSPRQASPTDTQYF

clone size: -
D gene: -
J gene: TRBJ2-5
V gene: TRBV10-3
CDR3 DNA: TGTGCCATCAGTGAGAGAGACAGCCAAGAGACCCAGTACTTC
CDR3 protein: CAISERDSQETQYF

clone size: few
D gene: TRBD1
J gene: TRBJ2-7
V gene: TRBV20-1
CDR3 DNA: TGCAGTGCTCCCGACAGGGGGCAACCATCCTACGAGCAGTACTTC
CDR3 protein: CSAPDRGQPSYEQYF

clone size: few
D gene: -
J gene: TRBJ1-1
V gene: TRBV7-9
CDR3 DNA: TGTGCCAGCAGCTCTCACCGGGATAACACTGAAGCTTTCTTT
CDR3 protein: CASSSHRDNTEAFF

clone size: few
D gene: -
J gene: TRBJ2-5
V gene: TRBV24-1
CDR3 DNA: TGTGCCACCAGTGATTTGTCCCGTAGGGGTTGCGAAGGAGGGGAGACCCAGTACTTC
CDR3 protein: CATSDLSRRGCEGGETQYF

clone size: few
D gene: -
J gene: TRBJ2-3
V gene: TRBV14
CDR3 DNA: TGTGCCAGCTACCCTTGCACAATCTCTAGCACAGATACGCAGTATTTT
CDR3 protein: CASYPCTISSTDTQYF

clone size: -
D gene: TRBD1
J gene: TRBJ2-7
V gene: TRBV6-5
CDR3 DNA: TGTGCCAGCAGTTACTGGGGGACAGGGGCCCACGAGCAGTACTTC
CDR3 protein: CASSYWGTGAHEQYF

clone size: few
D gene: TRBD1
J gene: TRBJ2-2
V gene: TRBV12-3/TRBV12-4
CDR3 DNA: TGTGCCAGCAGACGAGGACAGGGGAGGAACACCGGGGAGCTGTTTTTT
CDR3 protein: CASRRGQGRNTGELFF

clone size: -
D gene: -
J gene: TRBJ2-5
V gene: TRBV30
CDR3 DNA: TGTGCCTGGAACCAGGGACAAGAGACCCAGTACTTC
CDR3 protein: CAWNQGQETQYF

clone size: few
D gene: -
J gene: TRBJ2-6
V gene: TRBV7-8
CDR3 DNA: TGTGCCAGCAGCTTAGCGTTCGGCCGCTCTGGGGCCAACGTCCTGACTTTC
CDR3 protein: CASSLAFGRSGANVLTF

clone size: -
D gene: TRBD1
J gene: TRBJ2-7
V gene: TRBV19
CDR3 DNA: TGTGCCAGTAGTATGGGGACAGGGGGACCCTACGAGCAGTACTTC
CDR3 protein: CASSMGTGGPYEQYF

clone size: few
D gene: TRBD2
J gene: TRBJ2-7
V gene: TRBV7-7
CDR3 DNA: TGTGCCAGCAGCGCTAGCGGGAGGACTTCCTACGAGCAGTACTTC
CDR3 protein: CASSASGRTSYEQYF

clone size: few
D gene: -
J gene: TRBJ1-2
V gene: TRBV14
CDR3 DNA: TGTGCCAGCAGCCAATGGGACCTGGCAGCTGGCTACACCTTC
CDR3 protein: CASSQWDLAAGYTF

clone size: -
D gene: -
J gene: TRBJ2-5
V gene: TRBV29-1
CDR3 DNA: TGCAGCGTTGCGGGCGGGATGGGGCAAGAGACCCAGTACTTC
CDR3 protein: CSVAGGMGQETQYF

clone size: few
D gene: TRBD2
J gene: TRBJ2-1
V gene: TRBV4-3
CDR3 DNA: TGCGCCAGCAGCCAAGATCGTACTAGCGGGACGAACAATGAGCAGTTCTTC
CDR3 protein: CASSQDRTSGTNNEQFF

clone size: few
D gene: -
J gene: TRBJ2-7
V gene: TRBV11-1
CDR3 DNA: TGTGCCAGCATGGGGACGTTGGACTACGAGCAGTACTTC
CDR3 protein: CASMGTLDYEQYF

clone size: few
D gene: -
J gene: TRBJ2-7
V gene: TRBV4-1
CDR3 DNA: TGCGCCAGCAGCCATGATCTGCTCTACGAGCAGTACTTC
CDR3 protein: CASSHDLLYEQYF

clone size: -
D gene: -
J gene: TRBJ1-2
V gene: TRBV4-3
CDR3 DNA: TGCGCCAGCAGCCAAGATAGCAGTCCTACCTATGGCTACACCTTC
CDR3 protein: CASSQDSSPTYGYTF

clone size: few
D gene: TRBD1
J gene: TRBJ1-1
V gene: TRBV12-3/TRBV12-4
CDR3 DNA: TGTGCCAGCAGTTGGGGCCGGGACAGGCGGAACACTGAAGCTTTCTTT
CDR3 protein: CASSWGRDRRNTEAFF

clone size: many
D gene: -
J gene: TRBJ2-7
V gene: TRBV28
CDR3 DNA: TGTGCCAGCAGTTCGATCCGGGACACCTTCTTTCTATACGAGCAGTACTTC
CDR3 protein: CASSSIRDTFFLYEQYF